This T cell receptor beta chain derives from a study of shared clonotypes between healthy human individuals. Points on this clone: Its antigen remains unidentified.

This CDR3 contains 17 residues. The germline CDR1 and CDR2 sequences are GTSNPN and SVGIG (reference sequence). Trimming shortened V by 1 base and J by 3 bases, and 19 bases separated the two germline ends. Study-wide results and caveats: Owing to a small donor count, the genetic and exposure-history diversity represented was limited.

Measured with immunoSEQ multiplex PCR; TCRdb has only the in-frame clones, and not every one. The table lists around 1,000,000 clones, roughly 77% of them singletons. Material for sequencing was memory CD4+ T cells from PBMCs. Subset meaning: CD45RA-negative fraction. The genes are TRBV30 and TRBJ2-1; D not resolved. The clonotype comes from a man aged 18 to 29 in good health. Some clones in this sample may be carry-over from other donors' samples. CDR3 sequence: CAWSADTTNKVYNEQFF. In DNA, the CDR3 is TGTGCCTGGAGTGCTGACACGACCAACAAGGTCTACAATGAGCAGTTCTTC.